The clone carrying this TCR beta chain occurred many times. Via MiXCR, TCRdb re-called the 5' RACE reads, giving one row per CDR3 protein. The sample contains around 70,000 distinct CDR3 sequences, 4% to 6% of which appear only once. This entry is derived from a study of neurological immune-mediated disorders. The receptor comes from a woman in her 30s with multiple sclerosis. The sample taken for sequencing was PBMCs.

CDR3 region: CASNQLAGGTYEQYF. CDR3 DNA sequence: TGTGCCAGCAACCAACTAGCGGGGGGAACCTACGAGCAGTACTTC. The rearrangement links TRBV6-5 to TRBJ2-7, with TRBD2 matching 12 bases. There are 15 residues in the CDR3. Germline values: CDR1 MNHEY, CDR2 SVGAGI. V shed 7 bases, J shed 2 bases, and the junction held 6 bases outside the gene matches.